Listed here are 20 T cell receptor beta chains from one sample, sequenced in a study of cytomegalovirus exposure and HLA in healthy donors. PCR involved 60 Vbeta and 13 Jbeta primers. Sequencing used immunoSEQ multiplex PCR; TCRdb keeps in-frame clones, though not all of them. The table lists about 160,000 clones, about 85% of them singletons. Sequencing was done on a sample of PBMCs. These receptors came from a human donor in good health.

The sample holds one count of this clone. CDR3 in amino acids: CASSFTGAGAVTGELFF. In nucleotides, the CDR3 is TGTGCCAGCAGCTTCACCGGAGCAGGGGCGGTCACCGGGGAGCTGTTTTTT. The chain uses TRBV7-9 and TRBJ2-2; tentative D call: TRBD1 (6 bases). Trimming shortened V by 3 bases and J by 4 bases, and 18 bases separated the two germline ends. The CDR3 loop spans 17 amino acids. CDR1 and CDR2 (germline): SEHNR, FQNEAQ (reference sequence).

This clone appeared a single time. The genes are TRBV11-2 and TRBJ2-7; D may be TRBD2 (5 bases). The V and J ends lost 1 base and 4 bases respectively, with 11 bases between them. Germline V gene data show CDR1 as SGHAT and CDR2 as FQNNGV. CDR3 length: 14 residues. The CDR3 DNA reads as TGTGCCAGCAGCTTAGGGGGAGTAGGTTACGAGCAGTACTTC. Protein: CASSLGGVGYEQYF.

The chain links TRBV28 to TRBJ1-2; a weak D match, TRBD1 (6 bases). V was pared by 3 bases and J by 8 bases, with 16 bases between. Looked up from germline, CDR1 is MDHEN and CDR2 is SYDVKM. The CDR3 consists of 14 residues. The CDR3 protein is CASSLRLQGRGYTF. In DNA, the CDR3 is TGTGCCAGCAGTTTGCGGCTACAGGGTAGAGGCTACACCTTC.

This clone was counted a single time. The chain has TRBV7-2 and TRBJ1-2; 7 positions match TRBD1. The CDR3 is 12 residues long. The V gene's germline CDR1 is SGHTA and CDR2 FQGNSA. Losses at the gene ends were 9 bases for V and 7 bases for J; bases not matched to a gene: 8. For the CDR3, the DNA is TGTGCCAGTATACAGGGGCTCGGTGGCTACACCTTC. This translates into CASIQGLGGYTF.

This clone was found a few times. This rearrangement joins TRBV25-1 to TRBJ1-5; possible D gene TRBD1, 6 bases. The CDR3 extends over 14 amino acids. CDR1 and CDR2 from the germline V gene are MGHDK and SYGVNS. V lost 3 bases, J lost 5 bases, and 11 bases lay in between. CDR3 bases: TGTGCCAGCAGTGACATAAAGGGGGATCAGCCCCAGCATTTT. This codes for CASSDIKGDQPQHF.

The chain employs TRBV15 and TRBJ1-1, with D unresolved. The CDR3 sequence is 13 residues long. Trimming stripped 4 bases from V and 2 bases from J, with 8 bases between. Germline-derived CDR1 and CDR2 are LNHNV and YYDKDF (reference sequence). CDR3 sequence (DNA): TGTGCCACCAGCAAGGCGGGAAACACTGAAGCTTTCTTT. Translated: CATSKAGNTEAFF.

This clone was counted once. This chain uses TRBV2 with TRBJ2-5, with D perhaps TRBD2 (5 bases). Germline lookup yields CDR1 SNHLY and CDR2 FYNNEI. The length of the CDR3 is 14 residues. The V end was cut by 7 bases, the J end by 4 bases, with 16 bases between. CDR3 sequence: CASTKPGLGETQYF. The CDR3 bases are TGTGCCAGCACCAAACCGGGGTTGGGAGAGACCCAGTACTTC.

The chain is built from TRBV6-1 and TRBJ1-1, with TRBD1 matching over 7 bases. Trimming at V came to 4 bases and at J to 4 bases, leaving 18 bases not matched to a gene. The CDR3 loop spans 18 amino acids. CDR1 is MNHNS and CDR2 is SASEGT in the germline V gene. The CDR3 DNA sequence: TGTGCCAGCAGTGCCCGAAACCTTCAACCAGGGGGTGTCACTGAAGCTTTCTTT. This gives the protein CASSARNLQPGGVTEAFF.

V gene TRBV27 combines with J gene TRBJ1-2; D call uncertain. Germline CDR1 MNHEY, CDR2 SMNVEV (reference sequence). The CDR3 has 13 residues. Trimming cost V 5 bases and J 8 bases, with 15 bases left between them. The CDR3 DNA follows: TGTGCCAGCAGTACCCGACGGGCTAGCGGCTACACCTTC. Translating gives CASSTRRASGYTF.

The chain has TRBV5-5 and TRBJ2-2, with TRBD2 matching 7 bases. The CDR3 has 16 residues. After removal of 4 bases from V and 0 bases from J, the junction contained 6 bases not matched to a gene. CDR1 is SGHKS, CDR2 YYEKEE, per germline (reference sequence). CDR3 nucleotide sequence: TGTGCCAGCAGCAACCGGGACTACCCGAACACCGGGGAGCTGTTTTTT. Protein product: CASSNRDYPNTGELFF.

The chain has TRBV7-9 and TRBJ1-2; TRBD1 might be the D (5 bases). The length of the CDR3 is 17 residues. V gave up 5 bases and J gave up 1 base, with 20 bases separating them. Germline V gene data show CDR1 as SEHNR and CDR2 as FQNEAQ (reference sequence). The CDR3 reads CASSLRDSLEGNYGYTF. CDR3 DNA sequence: TGTGCCAGCAGCCTACGGGACTCCCTTGAGGGTAACTATGGCTACACCTTC.

The chain recombines TRBV19 with TRBJ2-2, with D perhaps TRBD1 (5 bases). This CDR3 comprises 16 residues. Germline V gene data show CDR1 as LNHDA and CDR2 as SQIVND (reference sequence). Trimming removed 7 bases at V and 5 bases at J, with 20 bases between. The CDR3 loop reads CASTWFRDSSTGELFF. The CDR3 DNA reads as TGTGCCAGTACTTGGTTCAGGGATAGCTCGACCGGGGAGCTGTTTTTT.

The chain is built from TRBV30 and TRBJ1-2; 9 nucleotides line up with TRBD1. This CDR3 contains 15 residues. The V and J ends lost 5 bases and 8 bases, in that order; junction bases with no gene match: 15. Germline-derived CDR1 and CDR2 are GTSNPN and SVGIG (reference sequence). The CDR3 sequence is CAWLGTGIQLEGYTF. The CDR3 coding sequence is TGTGCCTGGCTTGGGACAGGGATCCAGTTGGAGGGCTACACCTTC.

The chain recombines TRBV19 with TRBJ2-3; 8 nucleotides align to TRBD2. Germline CDR1 reads LNHDA; CDR2 reads SQIVND (reference sequence). This CDR3 spans 14 amino acids. Unmatched junction bases numbered 3, after V lost 3 bases and J lost 4 bases. CDR3 sequence (DNA): TGTGCCAGTAGTATCGGACTAGCACCAGATACGCAGTATTTT. Amino acid sequence: CASSIGLAPDTQYF.

This clone was counted a few times. The rearrangement joins TRBV6-5 to TRBJ2-7; D is possibly TRBD1 (7 bases). The CDR3 is 12 amino acids. V lost 8 bases, J lost 2 bases, and 10 bases lay in between. Per the germline V gene, CDR1 is MNHEY and CDR2 is SVGAGI. The CDR3 spells CASGRGAYEQYF. The DNA of the CDR3 is TGTGCCAGCGGCAGGGGGGCCTACGAGCAGTACTTC.

There are a few counts of this clone. V gene TRBV18 combines with J gene TRBJ2-7, with unresolved D. V dropped 3 bases and J dropped 6 bases, with 9 bases sitting between them. CDR1 and CDR2 (germline): KGHSH, LQKENI. The CDR3 is 12 amino acids. CDR3: CASSPSGSEQYF. In nucleotides, the CDR3 is TGTGCCAGCTCACCCTCAGGTTCCGAGCAGTACTTC.

The rearrangement uses TRBV28 and TRBJ2-3; the D gene is possibly TRBD2 (5 bases). The germline V gene has CDR1 MDHEN and CDR2 SYDVKM. CDR3 size: 14 residues. Trimming stripped 0 bases from V and 3 bases from J, with 7 bases between. The CDR3 DNA reads as TGTGCCAGCAGTTTATGGCCGGGAACAGATACGCAGTATTTT. Translated, it gives CASSLWPGTDTQYF.

This clone appeared a few times. The chain employs TRBV4-3 and TRBJ2-3, with 8 bases lining up with TRBD2. V was clipped by 1 base and J by 2 bases; unmatched bases: 8. Looked up from germline, CDR1 is LGHNA and CDR2 is YSLEER. The CDR3 is made up of 17 amino acids. CDR3 nucleotide sequence: TGCGCCAGCAGCCAAGGGACTAGCAGGGTCCACACAGATACGCAGTATTTT. Its protein product is CASSQGTSRVHTDTQYF.

The chain joins TRBV7-6 to TRBJ2-1, with 12 bases matching TRBD2. Per the germline V gene, CDR1 is SGHVS and CDR2 is FNYEAQ. The CDR3 extends over 16 amino acids. The J segment lost 6 bases and the V segment lost 5 bases, leaving 8 bases of the junction unmatched. CDR3 DNA: TGTGCCAGCAGCCTTACTAGCGGGGGGTACTCCAATGAGCAGTTCTTC. Translated: CASSLTSGGYSNEQFF. Drawing the rest from reference TRBV7-6 and TRBJ2-1, the complete variable domain is GAGVSQSPRYKVTKRGQDVALRCDPISGHVSLYWYRQALGQGPEFLTYFNYEAQQDKSGLPNDRFSAERPEGSISTLTIQRTEQRDSAMYRCASSLTSGGYSNEQFFGPGTRLTVL.

V is TRBV27 and J is TRBJ2-1; 8 positions match TRBD1. The CDR3 is 17 amino acids. The germline CDR1 and CDR2 sequences are MNHEY and SMNVEV (reference sequence). V shed 0 bases and J 5 bases; nucleotides not matched to a gene: 9. CDR3 in amino acids: CASSLSAGGFLDNEQFF. Here the CDR3 DNA reads TGTGCCAGCAGTTTATCGGCAGGGGGCTTTTTGGACAATGAGCAGTTCTTC.